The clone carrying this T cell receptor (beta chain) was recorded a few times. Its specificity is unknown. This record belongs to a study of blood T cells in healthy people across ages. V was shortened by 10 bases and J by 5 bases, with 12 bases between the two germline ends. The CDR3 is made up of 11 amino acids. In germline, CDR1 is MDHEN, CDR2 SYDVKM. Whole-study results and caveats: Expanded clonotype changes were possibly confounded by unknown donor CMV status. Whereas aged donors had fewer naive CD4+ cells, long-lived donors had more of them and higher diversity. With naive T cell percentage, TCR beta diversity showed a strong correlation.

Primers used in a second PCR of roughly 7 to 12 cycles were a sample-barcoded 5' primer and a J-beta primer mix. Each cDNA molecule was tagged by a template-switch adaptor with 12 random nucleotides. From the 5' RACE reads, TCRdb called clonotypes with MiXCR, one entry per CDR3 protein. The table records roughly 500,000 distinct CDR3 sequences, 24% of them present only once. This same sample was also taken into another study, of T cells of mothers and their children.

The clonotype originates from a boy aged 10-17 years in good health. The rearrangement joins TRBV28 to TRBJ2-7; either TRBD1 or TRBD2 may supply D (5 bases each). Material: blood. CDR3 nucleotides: TGTGCCATTACCTGGGGGAACGAGCAGTACTTC. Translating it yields CAITWGNEQYF. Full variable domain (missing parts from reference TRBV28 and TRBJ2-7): DVKVTQSSRYLVKRTGEKVFLECVQDMDHENMFWYRQDPGLGLRLIYFSYDVKMKEKGDIPEGYSVSREKKERFSLILESASTNQTSMYLCAITWGNEQYFGPGTRLTVT.